Below are 11 T cell receptor beta chains sequenced from a single sample in a study of blood T cell repertoires in COVID-19. Method: immunoSEQ multiplex PCR; TCRdb's copy keeps in-frame clones and lacks some. The data contain under 450,000 clones, over 75% of them singletons. Sequenced: peripheral blood. These receptor sequences come from a woman in her thirties or forties with COVID-19, enrolled during active disease.

DNA for the CDR3: TGTGCCAGCAGCCAAGATCCAGCGGGGGCCAAAAACATTCAGTACTTC. As protein: CASSQDPAGAKNIQYF. V and J are TRBV3-1 (or the pseudogene TRBV3-2) and TRBJ2-4, with 7 bases lining up with TRBD2. Unmatched junction bases numbered 3, after V lost 0 bases and J lost 1 base. CDR1 is LGHDT and CDR2 is YNNKEL in the germline V gene (reference sequence). The CDR3 has 16 residues.

The chain recombines TRBV5-6 with TRBJ1-6; tentatively, D is TRBD1 (5 bases). CDR3 length: 18 residues. V dropped 4 bases and J dropped 7 bases, with 24 bases sitting between them. Germline assignment: CDR1 SGHDT and CDR2 YYEEEE. CDR3 in amino acids: CASSQAGRATRSNSPLHF. In DNA, the CDR3 is TGTGCCAGCAGCCAGGCCGGCAGGGCCACAAGATCAAATTCACCCCTCCACTTT.

CDR3 bases: TGCGCCAGCAGCCAAACTAGAACAGACGGCTCCTACAATGAGCAGTTCTTC. Protein sequence: CASSQTRTDGSYNEQFF. V and J are TRBV4-3 and TRBJ2-1; the D gene is possibly TRBD2 (5 bases). Trimming left V 2 bases short and J 0 bases short, with 14 bases between. Germline CDR1 LGHNA, CDR2 YSLEER. This CDR3 region has 17 residues.

The V and J genes are TRBV6-1 and TRBJ1-6; the D is unclear. Germline-derived CDR1 and CDR2 are MNHNS and SASEGT. CDR3 length equals 18 residues. V was trimmed by 1 base and J by 0 bases, leaving 13 bases between them. The CDR3 loop is CASSEESDWSSYNSPLHF. The DNA of the CDR3 is TGTGCCAGCAGTGAAGAGTCAGATTGGAGCTCCTATAATTCACCCCTCCACTTT.

The rearrangement joins TRBV10-3 to TRBJ2-7, with TRBD1 as a possible D gene (6 bases). The CDR3 is 16 residues long. CDR1 and CDR2 from the germline V gene are ENHRY and SYGVKD. V was pared by 2 bases and J by 5 bases, with 19 bases between. CDR3: CAISERDNPEAHEQYF. CDR3 in DNA: TGTGCCATCAGTGAGAGGGACAACCCAGAGGCCCACGAGCAGTACTTC.

This clone was observed a single time. The chain has TRBV7-9 and TRBJ2-7, with 12 bases aligning to TRBD1. V shed 4 bases and J 3 bases; nucleotides not matched to a gene: 4. This CDR3 has 15 amino acids. The germline CDR1 and CDR2 sequences are SEHNR and FQNEAQ (reference sequence). The CDR3 nucleotides are TGTGCCAGCAGCTGGGGACAGGGGGCAAACTACGAGCAGTACTTC. Encoded protein: CASSWGQGANYEQYF.

The rearrangement links TRBV19 to TRBJ2-7, with D uncertain. CDR3 length: 12 residues. V was cut by 4 bases and J by 4 bases, with 8 bases left in between. Germline CDR1 is LNHDA and CDR2 is SQIVND (reference sequence). Written as DNA, the CDR3 is TGTGCCAGTAGTAACCGCGTTTACGAGCAGTACTTC. Protein product: CASSNRVYEQYF.

V gene TRBV27 combines with J gene TRBJ2-1, with a weak D call TRBD2 (7 bases). V gave up 6 bases and J gave up 0 bases, with 15 bases separating them. The CDR3 spans 16 residues. Germline V gives CDR1 MNHEY, CDR2 SMNVEV (reference sequence). DNA of the CDR3: TGTGCCAGCAGCAGTATGGGGGGGGCCTCCTACAATGAGCAGTTCTTC. Translation: CASSSMGGASYNEQFF.

This rearrangement joins TRBV3-1 (or the pseudogene TRBV3-2) to TRBJ2-5; D is unresolved. The CDR3 extends over 14 amino acids. CDR1 is LGHDT, CDR2 YNNKEL, per germline (reference sequence). V was shortened by 0 bases and J by 8 bases, with 13 bases between the two germline ends. CDR3 bases: TGTGCCAGCAGCCAAGATAAGAGTGCGGCAACCCAGTACTTC. This translates into CASSQDKSAATQYF.

V usage is TRBV11-1 and J usage is TRBJ1-1; 8 bases are shared with TRBD1. The CDR3 consists of 15 residues. The V segment lost 2 bases and the J segment 6 bases; nucleotides outside the gene matches: 8. Germline values: CDR1 SGHAT, CDR2 FQDESV (reference sequence). The CDR3 bases are TGTGCCAGCAGCTTAATCGGACAGGGTTCTCCTGAAGCTTTCTTT. It codes for CASSLIGQGSPEAFF.

V is TRBV28 and J is TRBJ2-1; the match to TRBD2 covers 8 bases. The CDR3 has 17 amino acids. Germline-derived CDR1 and CDR2 are MDHEN and SYDVKM. Losses at the gene ends were 6 bases for V and 4 bases for J; bases not matched to a gene: 14. The CDR3 DNA reads TGTGCCAGCAGCCTGACTCCGGGACTAGGGTTTTACAATGAGCAGTTCTTC. This encodes CASSLTPGLGFYNEQFF.